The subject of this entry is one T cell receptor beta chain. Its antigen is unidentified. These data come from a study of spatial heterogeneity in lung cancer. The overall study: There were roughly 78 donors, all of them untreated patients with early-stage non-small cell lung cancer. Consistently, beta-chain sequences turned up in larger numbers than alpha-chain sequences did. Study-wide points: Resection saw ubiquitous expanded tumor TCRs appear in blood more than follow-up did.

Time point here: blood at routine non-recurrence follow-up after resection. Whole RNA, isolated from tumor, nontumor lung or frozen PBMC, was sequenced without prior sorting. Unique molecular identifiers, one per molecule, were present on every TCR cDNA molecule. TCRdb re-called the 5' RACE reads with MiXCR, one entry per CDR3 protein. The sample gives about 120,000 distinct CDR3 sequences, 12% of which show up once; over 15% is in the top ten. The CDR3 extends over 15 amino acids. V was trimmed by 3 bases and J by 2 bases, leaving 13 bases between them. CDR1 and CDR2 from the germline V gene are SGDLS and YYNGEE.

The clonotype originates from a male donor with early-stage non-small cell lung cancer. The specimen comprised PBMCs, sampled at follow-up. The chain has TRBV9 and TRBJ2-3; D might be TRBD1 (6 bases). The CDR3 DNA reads TGTGCCAGCAGCGCCGAGGGGGTGAACACAGATACGCAGTATTTT. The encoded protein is CASSAEGVNTDTQYF.